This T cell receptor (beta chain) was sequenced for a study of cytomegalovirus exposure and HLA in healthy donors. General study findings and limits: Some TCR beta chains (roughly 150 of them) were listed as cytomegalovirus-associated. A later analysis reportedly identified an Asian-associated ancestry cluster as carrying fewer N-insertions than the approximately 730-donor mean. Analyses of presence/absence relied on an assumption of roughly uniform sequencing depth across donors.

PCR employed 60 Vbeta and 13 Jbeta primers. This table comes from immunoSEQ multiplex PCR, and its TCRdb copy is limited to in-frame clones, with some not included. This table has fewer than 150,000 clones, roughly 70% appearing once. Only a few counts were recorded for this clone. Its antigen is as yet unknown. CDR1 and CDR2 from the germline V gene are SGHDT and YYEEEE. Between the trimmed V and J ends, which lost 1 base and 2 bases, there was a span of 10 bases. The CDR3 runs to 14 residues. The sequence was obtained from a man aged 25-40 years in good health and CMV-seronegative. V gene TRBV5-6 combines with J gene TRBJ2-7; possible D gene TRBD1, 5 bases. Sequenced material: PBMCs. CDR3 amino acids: CASSLRARAYEQYF. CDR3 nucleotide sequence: TGTGCCAGCAGCTTGCGGGCCAGGGCCTACGAGCAGTACTTC.